What follows describes a single T cell receptor (beta chain). From germline, CDR1 is SNHLY and CDR2 FYNNEI. CDR3 length: 14 residues. The data stem from a study of T cells expressing NK-cell markers. Turning to the study itself: The study sequenced eight donors, seven HCMV-seropositive and one seronegative.

TCRdb derives one entry per CDR3 protein from the 5' RACE reads, leaving out DNA. The sample holds about 300,000 distinct CDR3 sequences. The chain has TRBV2 and TRBJ1-5; TCRdb proposes TRBD1, but this gene call is untestable without DNA. This TCR came from a woman between 18 and 69 years old in good health. The material sequenced was blood T cells: a sorted CD56 or NKG2C T cell subset, CD4+ or CD8+ T cells, or bulk PBMC T cells (not recorded which). The CDR3: CASSLDRLNQPQHF. The full variable domain, its missing parts supplied by reference TRBV2 and TRBJ1-5, is EPEVTQTPSHQVTQMGQEVILRCVPISNHLYFYWYRQILGQKVEFLVSFYNNEISEKSEIFDDQFSVERPDGSNFTLKIRSTKLEDSAMYFCASSLDRLNQPQHFGDGTRLSIL.